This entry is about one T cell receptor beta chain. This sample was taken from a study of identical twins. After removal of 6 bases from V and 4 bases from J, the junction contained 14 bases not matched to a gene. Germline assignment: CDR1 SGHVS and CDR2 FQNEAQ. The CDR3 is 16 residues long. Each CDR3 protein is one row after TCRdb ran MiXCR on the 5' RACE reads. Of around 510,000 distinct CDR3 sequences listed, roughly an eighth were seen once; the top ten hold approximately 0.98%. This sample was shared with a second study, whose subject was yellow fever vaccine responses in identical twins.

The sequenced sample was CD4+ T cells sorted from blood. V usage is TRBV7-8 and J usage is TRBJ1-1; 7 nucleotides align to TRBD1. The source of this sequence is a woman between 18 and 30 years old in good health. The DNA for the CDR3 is TGTGCCAGCAGTTTTCCCCGACAGGGTGGAGGCACTGAAGCTTTCTTT. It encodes CASSFPRQGGGTEAFF.